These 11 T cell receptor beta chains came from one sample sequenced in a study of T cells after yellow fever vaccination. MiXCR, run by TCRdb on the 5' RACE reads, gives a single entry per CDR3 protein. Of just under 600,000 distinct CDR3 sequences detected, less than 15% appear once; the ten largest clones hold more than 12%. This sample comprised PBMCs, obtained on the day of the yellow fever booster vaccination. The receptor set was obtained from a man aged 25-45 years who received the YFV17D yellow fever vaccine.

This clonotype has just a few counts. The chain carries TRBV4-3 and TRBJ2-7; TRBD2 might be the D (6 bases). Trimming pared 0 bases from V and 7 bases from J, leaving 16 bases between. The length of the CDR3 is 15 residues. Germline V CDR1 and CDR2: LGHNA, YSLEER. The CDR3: CASSQDPGASGEQYF. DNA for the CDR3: TGCGCCAGCAGCCAAGATCCGGGAGCGTCTGGAGAGCAGTACTTC.

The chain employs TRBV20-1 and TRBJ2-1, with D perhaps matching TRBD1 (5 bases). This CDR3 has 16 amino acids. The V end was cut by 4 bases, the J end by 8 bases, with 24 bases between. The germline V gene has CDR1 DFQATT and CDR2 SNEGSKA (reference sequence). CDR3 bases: TGCAGTGCTACGATACTCGGACAACAGGCATTCTATGAGCAGTTCTTC. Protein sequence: CSATILGQQAFYEQFF.

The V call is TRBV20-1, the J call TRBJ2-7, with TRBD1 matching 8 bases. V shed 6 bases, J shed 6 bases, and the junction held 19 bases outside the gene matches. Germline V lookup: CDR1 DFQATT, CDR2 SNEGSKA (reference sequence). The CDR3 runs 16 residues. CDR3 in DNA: TGCAGTGCCCTAATTTTCCATAGGACAGGGTCGGCCGAGCAGTACTTC. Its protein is CSALIFHRTGSAEQYF.

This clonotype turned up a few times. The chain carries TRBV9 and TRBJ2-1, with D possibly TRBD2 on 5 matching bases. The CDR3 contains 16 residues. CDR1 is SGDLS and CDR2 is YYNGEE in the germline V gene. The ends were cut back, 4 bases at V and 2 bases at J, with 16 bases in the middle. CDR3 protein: CASSLEGAIAYNEQFF. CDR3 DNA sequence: TGTGCCAGCAGCCTAGAGGGAGCGATAGCCTACAATGAGCAGTTCTTC.

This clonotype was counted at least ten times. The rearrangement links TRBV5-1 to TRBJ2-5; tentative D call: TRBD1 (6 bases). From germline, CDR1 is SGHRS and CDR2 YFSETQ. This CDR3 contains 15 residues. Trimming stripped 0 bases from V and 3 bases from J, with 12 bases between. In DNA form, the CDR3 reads TGCGCCAGCAGCTTGGAGGGTGGACAGAAAGAGACCCAGTACTTC. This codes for CASSLEGGQKETQYF.

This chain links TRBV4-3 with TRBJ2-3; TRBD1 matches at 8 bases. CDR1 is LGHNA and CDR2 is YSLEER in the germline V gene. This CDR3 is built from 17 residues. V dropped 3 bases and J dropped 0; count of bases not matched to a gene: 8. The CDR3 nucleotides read TGCGCCAGCAGCCACGGACCTGGACAGGGTAGCACAGATACGCAGTATTTT. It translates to CASSHGPGQGSTDTQYF.

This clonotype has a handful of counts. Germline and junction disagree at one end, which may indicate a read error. The CDR3 DNA follows: TGTGCTAGCAGCCCCCTCTTCGGGGGTGGCGAGCAGTACTTC. Residues: CASSPLFGGGEQYF. The chain recombines TRBV7-7 with TRBJ2-7; D possibly corresponds to TRBD2 (6 bases). Germline V lookup: CDR1 SSHAT, CDR2 FNYEAQ (reference sequence). This CDR3 is built from 14 residues.

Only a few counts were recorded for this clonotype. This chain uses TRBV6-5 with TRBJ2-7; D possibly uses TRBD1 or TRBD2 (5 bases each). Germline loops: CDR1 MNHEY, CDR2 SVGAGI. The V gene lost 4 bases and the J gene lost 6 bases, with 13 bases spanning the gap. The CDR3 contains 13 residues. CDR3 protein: CASSSRAGTEQYF. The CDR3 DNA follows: TGTGCCAGCAGTTCCCGAGCAGGGACCGAGCAGTACTTC.

CDR3 DNA: TGTGCCGTTACTACCTGCGGCGCCTACGAGCAGTACTTC. Translated: CAVTTCGAYEQYF. The J gene is TRBJ2-7, the V gene TRBV6-7; no clear D gene. TRBV6-7 is an open reading frame whose function is uncertain. Trimming shortened V by 11 bases and J by 2 bases, and 16 bases separated the two germline ends. The length of the CDR3 is 13 residues.

CDR3 coding DNA: TGTGCCAGCAGCCCCCCTCAACCAGTCGAGCAGTACTTC. Translation gives CASSPPQPVEQYF. This rearrangement joins TRBV7-2 to TRBJ2-7; D not certain. Germline CDR1 reads SGHTA; CDR2 reads FQGNSA. The CDR3 covers 13 residues. The V end was cut by 5 bases, the J end by 6 bases, with 14 bases between.

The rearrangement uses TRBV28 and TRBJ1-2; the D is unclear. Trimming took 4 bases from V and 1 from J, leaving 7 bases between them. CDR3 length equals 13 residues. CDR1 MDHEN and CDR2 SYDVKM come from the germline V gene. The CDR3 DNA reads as TGTGCCAGCAGTTATGAATTTAACTATGGCTACACCTTC. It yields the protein CASSYEFNYGYTF.